Listed below are T cell receptor beta chains from one sample, sequenced in a study of cytomegalovirus exposure and HLA in healthy donors. Clones were read by immunoSEQ multiplex PCR, and TCRdb kept only the in-frame ones, dropping some. The table shows 100,000 to 120,000 clones, with 65% to 80% occurring only once. Input material: PBMCs. The origin of the receptors is a man between 25 and 39 years old in good health and CMV-seropositive. Each CDR3 is given with its conserved first and last residue. D genes are given only for firm matches. The size of a clone is reported for some rows only, either as once, few or many, or as a class for expanded clones.

D	size	V	J	DNA	CDR3
-	-	TRBV27	TRBJ2-3	TGTGCCAGCAGTCCCCTAGACGCGGGGAAGCAGTATTTT	CASSPLDAGKQYF
TRBD2	-	TRBV18	TRBJ2-3	TGTGCCAGCTCACCCGCTTCTAGCGGGGGCACAGATACGCAGTATTTT	CASSPASSGGTDTQYF
TRBD2	-	TRBV13	TRBJ2-7	TGTGCCAGCAGCTTAGACGGGGGGGTGTACGAGCAGTACTTC	CASSLDGGVYEQYF
-	-	TRBV2	TRBJ1-5	TGTGCCAGCAGACCCGGCGAGGGGCCCCAGCATTTT	CASRPGEGPQHF
-	-	TRBV11-3	TRBJ2-2	TGTGCCAGCAGCTTAGCCGCAGGAACCGCGAACACCGGGGAGCTGTTTTTT	CASSLAAGTANTGELFF
TRBD2	-	TRBV4-2	TRBJ2-1	TGTGCCAGCAGTCGAGAAGCGGGGGGGCCTGATGAGCAGTTCTTC	CASSREAGGPDEQFF
TRBD1	once	TRBV27	TRBJ1-6	TGTGCCAGCAGTCCATCCTCGGGGACAGGGGGTTCACCCCTCCACTTT	CASSPSSGTGGSPLHF
TRBD2	-	TRBV5-6	TRBJ2-2	TGTGCCAGCAGCTTGGCGGGGGGCGGGGAGCTGTTTTTT	CASSLAGGGELFF
-	-	TRBV7-8	TRBJ2-7	TGTGCCAGCAGCTTATGGGCCGCCGCCTACGAGCAGTACTTC	CASSLWAAAYEQYF
TRBD1	-	TRBV9	TRBJ2-3	TGTGCCAGCAGCGTTCAGGGACAGGGAATAGATACGCAGTATTTT	CASSVQGQGIDTQYF
TRBD1	-	TRBV19	TRBJ1-6	TGTGCCAGTAGTCCCGGGACAGGGATGGGTTCACCCCTCCACTTT	CASSPGTGMGSPLHF
-	-	TRBV5-5	TRBJ2-5	TGTGCCAGCAGCCCCGGGACTGCGTACCAAGAGACCCAGTACTTC	CASSPGTAYQETQYF
-	-	TRBV19	TRBJ2-7	TGTGCCAGTAGTCCCTCCGGGCGGGGCGCGAGCTACGAGCAGTACTTC	CASSPSGRGASYEQYF
-	-	TRBV6-1	TRBJ2-1	TGTGCCAGCAGTGTTTCGGGGGTCTCCTACAATGAGCAGTTCTTC	CASSVSGVSYNEQFF
-	few	TRBV6-5	TRBJ2-7	TGTGCCAGCAGTTACACCCCAGGGGACTACGAGCAGTACTTC	CASSYTPGDYEQYF
-	few	TRBV7-3	TRBJ1-1	TGTGCCAGCAGCCAGTCAGGGGCTGAAGCTTTCTTT	CASSQSGAEAFF
-	-	TRBV11-2	TRBJ1-1	TGTGCCAGCAGCAAGTGGATAGGGGGGGTGAACACTGAAGCTTTCTTT	CASSKWIGGVNTEAFF
-	-	TRBV11-3	TRBJ2-7	TGTGCCAGCAGCTTAGATGGGGCCAGGGGCCCCATTTATGAGCAGTACTTC	CASSLDGARGPIYEQYF
-	-	TRBV5-6	TRBJ2-7	TGTGCCAGCAGCACTACAGGGCCCTCCTACGAGCAGTACTTC	CASSTTGPSYEQYF
TRBD2	-	TRBV5-5	TRBJ2-2	TGTGCCAGCAGCCCAGCGGGGGCCGTTTTGCCCGGGGAGCTGTTTTTT	CASSPAGAVLPGELFF
TRBD1	-	TRBV5-1	TRBJ2-6	TGCGCCAGCAGCCTAGGACAGGGAAGTGGGGCCAACGTCCTGACTTTC	CASSLGQGSGANVLTF
-	-	TRBV19	TRBJ2-3	TGTGCCAGTAGTATAGATTCGGCGGGTGGCACAGATACGCAGTATTTT	CASSIDSAGGTDTQYF
TRBD2	-	TRBV5-1	TRBJ2-2	TGCGCCAGTGAGCGGGGGGGGAACACCGGGGAGCTGTTTTTT	CASERGGNTGELFF
-	-	TRBV6-1	TRBJ1-2	TGTGCCAGCAGTGGACAGAACTATGGCTACACCTTC	CASSGQNYGYTF
-	-	TRBV10-1	TRBJ2-1	TGCGCCAGCAGTGAATCAGGGACCTACAATGAGCAGTTCTTC	CASSESGTYNEQFF
-	once	TRBV27	TRBJ1-2	TGTGCCAGCAGTCCAGGGGTTAACTATGGCTACACCTTC	CASSPGVNYGYTF
-	-	TRBV30	TRBJ2-1	TGTGCCTGGAGTGTAGAGGGACACGGGAATGAGCAGTTCTTC	CAWSVEGHGNEQFF
TRBD2	-	TRBV27	TRBJ2-1	TGTGCCAGCAGTTTACGGGGGGGCATAAACAATGAGCAGTTCTTC	CASSLRGGINNEQFF
-	-	TRBV11-2	TRBJ2-3	TGTGCCAGCAGTTCGGGGGGCACAGATACGCAGTATTTT	CASSSGGTDTQYF
TRBD2	-	TRBV19	TRBJ2-7	TGTGCCAGTAGTATAGCGGGGGGTTCCTACGAGCAGTACTTC	CASSIAGGSYEQYF
TRBD1	-	TRBV27	TRBJ1-1	TGTGCCAGCAGTCGAGACCGGGACAGGGCGAACACTGAAGCTTTCTTT	CASSRDRDRANTEAFF
TRBD1	-	TRBV4-1	TRBJ2-2	TGCGCCAGCAGGAAAAGTAGGGCAACAGGGGTCTACACCGGGGAGCTGTTTTTT	CASRKSRATGVYTGELFF
-	few	TRBV5-8	TRBJ2-7	TGTGCCAGCAGCACACTGCGGGGGCCCAACTCCTACGAGCAGTACTTC	CASSTLRGPNSYEQYF
-	-	TRBV19	TRBJ1-3	TGTGCCACCGCGTATGATGGGGGAGGAGGAAACACCATATATTTT	CATAYDGGGGNTIYF
-	-	TRBV7-9	TRBJ1-4	TGTGCCAGCAGCTTAGCTCAGGGAACTAATGAAAAACTGTTTTTT	CASSLAQGTNEKLFF
-	-	TRBV19	TRBJ2-7	TGTGCCAGTAGTAATTCTCTAGCTTTGGAGCAGTACTTC	CASSNSLALEQYF
-	-	TRBV19	TRBJ2-2	TGTGCCAGTAGTATAGATGGGGGGGGGCCAAGTGAAACCGGGGAGCTGTTTTTT	CASSIDGGGPSETGELFF
TRBD2	-	TRBV12-5	TRBJ2-3	TGTGCTAGTGGTTTGAGCGGGGTTCTTGATACGCAGTATTTT	CASGLSGVLDTQYF